The next 19 T cell receptor beta chains were all read from a single sample in a study of blood T cells in healthy people across ages. Combining a sample-barcoded 5' primer with a J-beta primer mix, a second PCR ran for roughly 6 to 12 cycles. One entry per CDR3 protein, called by TCRdb with MiXCR from the 5' RACE reads. In the table there are 800,000 or so distinct CDR3 sequences, roughly 25% of which are singletons. These data also featured in a second study, about T cells of mothers and their children.

The source material was blood. The receptors come from a boy between 10 and 17 years old in good health.

This clonotype has more than one count but fewer than ten. The rearrangement joins TRBV7-3 to TRBJ1-4, with a tentative D call TRBD1 (6 bases). The germline gives CDR1 SGHTA, CDR2 FQGTGA. The CDR3 loop spans 15 amino acids. Trimming removed 5 bases at V and 4 bases at J, with 14 bases between. The CDR3 loop reads CASSPRGGYNEKLFF. The CDR3 nucleotides read TGTGCCAGCAGCCCAAGGGGGGGTTATAATGAAAAACTGTTTTTT.

The chain recombines TRBV6-5 with TRBJ1-3; D is undetermined. Trimming took off 6 bases at V and 0 bases at J, with 15 bases between the two ends. This CDR3 comprises 16 residues. Germline V gene data show CDR1 as MNHEY and CDR2 as SVGAGI. CDR3 region: CASSQAGLDSGNTIYF. CDR3 sequence (DNA): TGTGCCAGCAGCCAGGCAGGCCTAGACTCTGGAAACACCATATATTTT.

This clonotype was seen only a few times. The gene calls are TRBV4-3 and TRBJ1-3; no definite D call. Trimming stripped 4 bases from V and 4 bases from J, with 8 bases between. The V gene's germline CDR1 is LGHNA and CDR2 YSLEER. The CDR3 extends over 13 amino acids. The CDR3 DNA is TGCGCCAGCAGCCCCACGTCGGGAAACACCATATATTTT. It specifies CASSPTSGNTIYF.

V gene TRBV5-8 combines with J gene TRBJ1-6; TRBD1 is a possible D gene (5 bases). Trimming pared 4 bases from V and 0 bases from J, leaving 8 bases between. This CDR3 contains 15 residues. Looked up from germline, CDR1 is SGHTS and CDR2 is YDEGEE. This chain's CDR3 is CASSPDTSYNSPLHF. As DNA, the CDR3 is TGTGCCAGCAGCCCGGACACCTCCTATAATTCACCCCTCCACTTT.

This clonotype came up a few times. The rearrangement links TRBV14 to TRBJ2-1, with 7 bases matching TRBD2. This CDR3 is 15 amino acids long. The V gene end was trimmed by 4 bases and the J gene end by 2 bases; junction bases not matched to a gene: 5. The germline gives CDR1 SGHDN, CDR2 FVKESK. The CDR3 DNA reads as TGTGCCAGCAGCCGTCCAGCGGGAACCTACAATGAGCAGTTCTTC. It encodes CASSRPAGTYNEQFF.

The V and J genes are TRBV29-1 and TRBJ1-1; perhaps TRBD1 as D (6 bases). The CDR3 runs 13 residues. With 7 bases removed from V and 3 bases from J, the gap between germline ends came to 15 bases. Germline lookup yields CDR1 SQVTM and CDR2 ANQGSEA. In DNA form, the CDR3 reads TGCAGCGCCGAGGGGGGCCTCTACACTGAAGCTTTCTTT. This translates into CSAEGGLYTEAFF. Variable domain in full (rest from reference TRBV29-1 and TRBJ1-1): SAVISQKPSRDICQRGTSLTIQCQVDSQVTMMFWYRQQPGQSLTLIATANQGSEATYESGFVIDKFPISRPNLTFSTLTVSNMSPEDSSIYLCSAEGGLYTEAFFGQGTRLTVV.

This clonotype has just a few counts. The V call is TRBV6-2 or TRBV6-3, the J call TRBJ2-7, with no clear D. This CDR3 contains 14 residues. Germline CDR1 is MNHEY and CDR2 is SVGEGT. V was cut by 4 bases and J by 2 bases, with 12 bases left in between. CDR3 protein: CASSWETGAYEQYF. DNA for the CDR3: TGTGCCAGCAGTTGGGAAACTGGCGCCTACGAGCAGTACTTC.

J is TRBJ2-5 and V is TRBV20-1; TRBD2 is a possible D gene (6 bases). Germline assignment: CDR1 DFQATT and CDR2 SNEGSKA (reference sequence). This CDR3 is 16 amino acids long. V lost 0 bases and J lost 6, with 20 bases in between. The CDR3 DNA reads TGCAGTGCTAGAGATCACGTGGGCGCGGGATTGAAGACCCAGTACTTC. It specifies CSARDHVGAGLKTQYF.

Comment on this clonotype: One end of the junction does not line up with germline, which may come from a read error. The V and J genes are TRBV15 and TRBJ1-1, with a possible D match to TRBD1 (5 bases). The CDR3 runs 12 residues. Germline V gene lookup returns CDR1 LNHNV and CDR2 YYDKDF (reference sequence). The CDR3 coding sequence is TGTGCCACCAGCAGGGACAACACTGAAGCTTACTTT. Translated: CATSRDNTEAYF.

This clonotype occurred a few times. An end of the junction differs from the germline gene, which may be a read error. The chain joins TRBV28 to TRBJ2-7, with 9 positions matching TRBD2. This CDR3 is 12 amino acids long. Germline V gene sequence: CDR1 MDHEN, CDR2 SYDVKM. This chain's CDR3 is CKASGNSYEQYF. Written as DNA, the CDR3 is TGCAAGGCTAGCGGGAATTCCTACGAGCAGTACTTC.

This clonotype was counted only a few times. This chain uses TRBV27 with TRBJ1-2; D unclear. This CDR3 comprises 13 residues. In germline, CDR1 is MNHEY, CDR2 SMNVEV (reference sequence). The V gene lost 6 bases and the J gene lost 3 bases, with 11 bases spanning the gap. In DNA form, the CDR3 reads TGTGCCAGCAGGGCGGTTACTGACTATGGCTACACCTTC. Translation: CASRAVTDYGYTF.

This chain joins TRBV29-1 and TRBJ2-7, with 7 bases aligning to TRBD2. V was pared by 0 bases and J by 1 base, with 3 bases of the junction left unmatched. The germline V gene has CDR1 SQVTM and CDR2 ANQGSEA. The CDR3 covers 14 residues. The CDR3 DNA sequence: TGCAGCGTTGAAGATGCGGGAGCGTCCTACGAGCAGTACTTC. Translation: CSVEDAGASYEQYF.

This chain joins TRBV28 and TRBJ2-5, with 7 nucleotides matching TRBD1. The CDR3 is 14 residues long. Germline lookup yields CDR1 MDHEN and CDR2 SYDVKM. V lost 5 bases, J lost 4 bases, and 7 bases stayed unmatched. CDR3 amino acids: CASSGSTGLETQYF. The DNA of the CDR3 is TGTGCCAGCAGTGGTTCGACAGGGCTAGAGACCCAGTACTTC.

The chain recombines TRBV5-5 with TRBJ2-2; no firm D call. Trimming removed 6 bases at V and 1 base at J, with 10 bases between. Germline CDR1 SGHKS, CDR2 YYEKEE (reference sequence). This CDR3 spans 14 amino acids. The CDR3 sequence: CASTETQNTGELFF. The CDR3 nucleotides read TGTGCCAGCACAGAGACGCAGAACACCGGGGAGCTGTTTTTT.

On this clonotype itself: Possible read error: a much larger clone is one base away. This sequence joins TRBV10-3 and TRBJ1-4; D is uncertain. Germline V gene lookup returns CDR1 ENHRY and CDR2 SYGVKD. This CDR3 spans 15 amino acids. Trimming left V 2 bases short and J 1 base short, with 8 bases between. CDR3 in DNA: TGTGCCATCAGTGAGACGGGCCAAACTAATGAAAAACTGTTTTTT. Encoded protein: CAISETGQTNEKLFF.

This chain joins TRBV11-2 and TRBJ1-1; D is unclear. Germline assignment: CDR1 SGHAT and CDR2 FQNNGV. V was trimmed by 5 bases and J by 6 bases, leaving 22 bases between them. CDR3 length: 16 residues. CDR3 in DNA: TGTGCCAGCAGCGCCAATACGGGTCTGGACTGGCCTGAAGCTTTCTTT. Its protein product is CASSANTGLDWPEAFF.

The V and J genes are TRBV20-1 and TRBJ2-4; TRBD1 or TRBD2 may be the D gene (5 bases each). The germline gives CDR1 DFQATT, CDR2 SNEGSKA (reference sequence). V lost 1 base, J lost 5 bases, and 12 bases lay in between. The CDR3 extends over 14 amino acids. CDR3 in amino acids: CSARGLGVQNIQYF. The CDR3, as DNA: TGCAGTGCTAGAGGGTTGGGGGTTCAAAACATTCAGTACTTC.

This clonotype was counted a few times. CDR3 coding DNA: TGTGCCAGCAGTTTATGGCTAGCGGGGGACTACTACGAGCAGTACTTC. Protein: CASSLWLAGDYYEQYF. The V and J genes are TRBV12-3 or TRBV12-4 and TRBJ2-5; 10 nucleotides agree with TRBD2. Judging by the DNA end, TRBJ2-7 fits better; the J call may be wrong. This CDR3 comprises 16 residues.

In this sample, this clonotype turned up a few times. The chain's CDR3 is CASSLMYGSLGYEQYF. The DNA for the CDR3 is TGTGCCAGCAGTTTAATGTATGGGTCTTTGGGGTACGAGCAGTACTTC. The chain combines TRBV27 with TRBJ2-7, with unresolved D. CDR1 and CDR2 (germline): MNHEY, SMNVEV (reference sequence). The CDR3 totals 16 residues. V lost 2 bases and J 4 bases, leaving 18 bases between the germline ends.